A single sample is the source of the 16 T cell receptor beta chains below, sequenced in a study of CD8+ T cells in alopecia areata. It was cDNA, reverse transcribed from extracted RNA, that served as the sequencing template. The data were produced by immunoSEQ multiplex PCR, yet TCRdb's version contains in-frame clones alone and is incomplete. This table holds fewer than 100,000 clones, over 40% found once. Sequences were obtained from CD4+ T cells sorted from blood. The receptors were sampled from a human donor with alopecia areata.

V is TRBV30 and J is TRBJ1-1; D is possibly TRBD1 (5 bases). This CDR3 contains 12 residues. V lost 5 bases to trimming and J lost 1 base, with 8 bases between them. Germline V gives CDR1 GTSNPN, CDR2 SVGIG (reference sequence). As DNA, the CDR3 is TGTGCCTGGGGACACCCGAACACTGAAGCTTTCTTT. It translates to CAWGHPNTEAFF. Together with reference TRBV30 and TRBJ1-1, the CDR3 gives the full variable domain: SQTIHQWPATLVQPVGSPLSLECTVEGTSNPNLYWYRQAAGRGLQLLFYSVGIGQISSEVPQNLSASRPQDRQFILSSKKLLLSDSGFYLCAWGHPNTEAFFGQGTRLTVV.

The J gene is TRBJ1-5, the V gene TRBV7-2, with D unresolved. The ends were cut back, 5 bases at V and 0 bases at J, with 11 bases in the middle. This CDR3 region has 15 residues. Per the germline V gene, CDR1 is SGHTA and CDR2 is FQGNSA. The CDR3 spells CASSRSGSSNQPQHF. CDR3 DNA sequence: TGTGCCAGCAGCCGCTCGGGGAGTAGCAATCAGCCCCAGCATTTT.

This rearrangement joins TRBV6-1 to TRBJ2-7; 9 bases fit TRBD2. The CDR3 covers 16 residues. CDR1 and CDR2 (germline): MNHNS, SASEGT. The J segment lost 6 bases and the V segment lost 1 base, leaving 10 bases of the junction unmatched. Written as DNA, the CDR3 is TGTGCCAGCAGTGAAGACCCACTAGCGGGTTGGGGCGAGCAGTACTTC. This codes for CASSEDPLAGWGEQYF.

This clone was seen only once. CDR3 protein: CASSPRGSGTWVETQYF. CDR3 in DNA: TGTGCCAGCAGCCCCCGTGGGAGCGGGACCTGGGTGGAGACCCAGTACTTC. This chain connects TRBV9 to TRBJ2-5; the match to TRBD2 covers 7 bases. The CDR3 runs to 17 residues. Germline CDR1 and CDR2: SGDLS and YYNGEE. The J segment lost 5 bases and the V segment lost 4 bases, leaving 17 bases of the junction unmatched.

This clone was seen only a few times. The chain links TRBV30 to TRBJ2-2; D might be TRBD1 or TRBD2, each matching 6 bases. The CDR3 is made up of 13 amino acids. The V end lost 3 bases, the J end lost 4 bases, and 9 bases lay between the germline ends. Germline CDR1 and CDR2: GTSNPN and SVGIG (reference sequence). For the CDR3, the DNA is TGTGCCTGGAGAAGGGGGGTCACCGGGGAGCTGTTTTTT. This codes for CAWRRGVTGELFF.

The chain carries TRBV29-1 and TRBJ2-2; perhaps TRBD1 as D (5 bases). Germline V gene data show CDR1 as SQVTM and CDR2 as ANQGSEA. The CDR3 has 14 residues. V lost 1 base to trimming and J lost 2 bases, with 8 bases between them. The chain's CDR3 is CSVEGWTNTGELFF. Written as DNA, the CDR3 is TGCAGCGTTGAAGGGTGGACAAACACCGGGGAGCTGTTTTTT.

V is TRBV30 and J is TRBJ2-7; TRBD1 matches 9 bases. CDR1 is GTSNPN and CDR2 is SVGIG in the germline V gene (reference sequence). CDR3 length: 13 residues. The trim removed 0 bases at V and 5 bases at J, leaving 2 bases unmatched. This CDR3 reads CAWSVDRGDEQYF. In nucleotides, the CDR3 is TGTGCCTGGAGTGTGGACAGGGGCGACGAGCAGTACTTC.

V and J are TRBV7-2 and TRBJ2-3, with 8 bases identical to TRBD1. Germline CDR1 SGHTA, CDR2 FQGNSA. V lost 5 bases and J lost 3; bases outside the gene matches: 7. The CDR3 is 15 amino acids. The CDR3 reads CASSTGGQGTDTQYF. In nucleotides, the CDR3 is TGTGCCAGCAGCACCGGAGGACAGGGTACAGATACGCAGTATTTT.

The chain couples TRBV11-2 to TRBJ2-5; 7 nucleotides line up with TRBD2. J lost 5 bases, V lost 5 bases, and 8 bases had no gene match. The germline V gene has CDR1 SGHAT and CDR2 FQNNGV. CDR3 length: 14 residues. CDR3 bases: TGTGCCAGCAGCCCTAGCGGAGCCAGGGAGACCCAGTACTTC. The encoded protein is CASSPSGARETQYF.

The chain employs TRBV5-1 and TRBJ2-3; a possible D gene is TRBD1 (6 bases). Germline assignment: CDR1 SGHRS and CDR2 YFSETQ. V was clipped by 7 bases and J by 0 bases, with 12 bases between them. This CDR3 has 14 residues. CDR3 amino acids: CASFQGSSTDTQYF. For the CDR3, the DNA is TGCGCCAGCTTTCAGGGGAGTAGCACAGATACGCAGTATTTT.

V gene TRBV30 combines with J gene TRBJ1-2; the match to TRBD1 covers 7 bases. The germline V gene has CDR1 GTSNPN and CDR2 SVGIG (reference sequence). V shed 5 bases, J shed 3 bases, and the junction held 9 bases outside the gene matches. This CDR3 is 14 amino acids long. The CDR3 region has the DNA TGTGCCTGGTTCGACAGGGCCCGTCACTATGGCTACACCTTC. This encodes CAWFDRARHYGYTF.

The gene calls are TRBV29-1 and TRBJ1-2; D is undetermined. V lost 5 bases and J 8 bases, leaving 12 bases between the germline ends. The CDR3 sequence is 11 residues long. The V gene's germline CDR1 is SQVTM and CDR2 ANQGSEA. CDR3 DNA: TGCAGCGTTTTGACGGACTTCGGCTACACCTTC. Encoded protein: CSVLTDFGYTF. Complete variable domain (other parts from reference TRBV29-1 and TRBJ1-2): SAVISQKPSRDICQRGTSLTIQCQVDSQVTMMFWYRQQPGQSLTLIATANQGSEATYESGFVIDKFPISRPNLTFSTLTVSNMSPEDSSIYLCSVLTDFGYTFGSGTRLTVV.

The gene calls are TRBV27 and TRBJ2-7; no clear D. Looked up from germline, CDR1 is MNHEY and CDR2 is SMNVEV (reference sequence). Trimming cost V 0 bases and J 1 base, with 7 bases left between them. The CDR3 contains 14 residues. The CDR3 DNA reads as TGTGCCAGCAGTTTATCGTTGGGGTCCTACGAGCAGTACTTC. It encodes CASSLSLGSYEQYF.

This clone is labeled medium-sized. The genes are TRBV7-2 and TRBJ1-2; 9 nucleotides align to TRBD1. This CDR3 is 14 amino acids long. J gave up 6 bases and V 4 bases, and 6 bases lay outside the gene matches. CDR1 and CDR2 (germline): SGHTA, FQGNSA. Written as DNA, the CDR3 is TGTGCCAGCAGCTCTTCCGGGACAGGGAATGGCTACACCTTC. Protein: CASSSSGTGNGYTF. The full variable domain, completed using reference TRBV7-2 and TRBJ1-2, is GAGVSQSPSNKVTEKGKDVELRCDPISGHTALYWYRQSLGQGLEFLIYFQGNSAPDKSGLPSDRFSAERTGGSVSTLTIQRTQQEDSAVYLCASSSSGTGNGYTFGSGTRLTVV.

The genes are TRBV4-3 and TRBJ2-5; D unresolved. V gave up 3 bases and J gave up 1 base, with 9 bases separating them. This CDR3 is built from 14 residues. The germline V gene has CDR1 LGHNA and CDR2 YSLEER. This CDR3 reads CASSQERFQETQYF. In DNA, the CDR3 is TGCGCCAGCAGCCAGGAACGGTTCCAAGAGACCCAGTACTTC.

This clone was observed a handful of times. This chain links TRBV19 with TRBJ2-7; TRBD1 might be the D (6 bases). Germline V gene data show CDR1 as LNHDA and CDR2 as SQIVND (reference sequence). The ends were cut back, 9 bases at V and 0 bases at J, with 18 bases in the middle. This CDR3 comprises 15 residues. The CDR3 DNA reads as TGTGCCAGCCGTCGTATCCAGGGGAGCTCCTACGAGCAGTACTTC. Translated: CASRRIQGSSYEQYF.